The 19 T cell receptor beta chains in this list originate from one sample, sequenced in a study of T-cell reconstitution after alpha-beta-depleted transplantation in children. As it was prepared, the TCRbeta library received unique molecular identifiers. A single record per CDR3 protein comes from TCRdb applying MiXCR to the PCR reads. The table shows 130,000 or so distinct CDR3 sequences, with 8% to 10% occurring only once. The specimen comprised PBMCs, mostly from graft donor cells, sampled 180 days after TCRalphabeta/CD19-depleted stem cell transplant. The source is a girl under three years old who had a stem cell transplant for combined immunodeficiency, so the T cells may come from the graft donor.

This clonotype was seen a handful of times. This chain connects TRBV5-1 to TRBJ1-1, with D possibly being TRBD1 (6 bases). The CDR3 is 13 residues long. Trimming stripped 4 bases from V and 4 bases from J, with 11 bases between. Germline lookup yields CDR1 SGHRS and CDR2 YFSETQ. The CDR3 DNA sequence: TGCGCCAGCAGCGCCACAGGGTTCACTGAAGCTTTCTTT. It is translated as CASSATGFTEAFF. Supplemented by reference TRBV5-1 and TRBJ1-1, the full variable domain reads KAGVTQTPRYLIKTRGQQVTLSCSPISGHRSVSWYQQTPGQGLQFLFEYFSETQRNKGNFPGRFSGRQFSNSRSEMNVSTLELGDSALYLCASSATGFTEAFFGQGTRLTVV.

V gene TRBV27 combines with J gene TRBJ2-7; possibly TRBD1 for D (6 bases). CDR1 and CDR2 (germline): MNHEY, SMNVEV (reference sequence). The CDR3 sequence is 16 residues long. Trimming took 6 bases from V and 2 from J, leaving 20 bases between them. In DNA, the CDR3 is TGTGCCAGCAGGAAAAATCCGGGACACTTCCCCTACGAGCAGTACTTC. Translating it yields CASRKNPGHFPYEQYF.

This clonotype was observed at least ten times. The J gene is TRBJ2-7, the V gene TRBV4-3, with D perhaps being TRBD1 or TRBD2 (5 bases each). Germline V CDR1 and CDR2: LGHNA, YSLEER. The CDR3 consists of 13 residues. V was pared by 5 bases and J by 0 bases, with 8 bases between. CDR3 DNA sequence: TGCGCCAGCAGCGCAGGGAGCTCCTACGAGCAGTACTTC. Its protein is CASSAGSSYEQYF.

This clonotype showed up just a few times. The genes are TRBV20-1 and TRBJ2-5; 8 bases match TRBD1. The germline V gene has CDR1 DFQATT and CDR2 SNEGSKA (reference sequence). This CDR3 has 15 amino acids. The junction had 13 bases not matched to a gene; V was cut back by 5 bases and J by 5 bases. The CDR3 reads CSALGGRGQWETQYF. DNA of the CDR3: TGCAGTGCTCTAGGGGGCAGGGGGCAATGGGAGACCCAGTACTTC.

V is TRBV7-6 and J is TRBJ1-4; D is unclear. This CDR3 has 16 amino acids. V dropped 1 base and J dropped 0 bases, with 9 bases sitting between them. The V gene's germline CDR1 is SGHVS and CDR2 FNYEAQ. The CDR3 here is CASSLGVGSTNEKLFF. CDR3 nucleotide sequence: TGTGCCAGCAGCTTAGGGGTAGGATCAACTAATGAAAAACTGTTTTTT.

This clonotype was recorded at least ten times. The chain recombines TRBV5-5 with TRBJ2-5; 9 positions agree with TRBD1. Germline V gives CDR1 SGHKS, CDR2 YYEKEE (reference sequence). V lost 1 base to trimming and J lost 5 bases; unmatched junction nucleotides: 15. This CDR3 comprises 18 residues. As DNA, the CDR3 is TGTGCCAGCAGCTTGCACCGGGACAGGGCTTATAATCGGGAGACCCAGTACTTC. This gives the protein CASSLHRDRAYNRETQYF.

The chain employs TRBV6-2 or TRBV6-3 and TRBJ2-7, with D possibly being TRBD2 (5 bases). The germline CDR1 and CDR2 sequences are MNHEY and SVGEGT. This CDR3 comprises 15 residues. V was trimmed by 1 base and J by 7 bases, leaving 17 bases between them. The CDR3 DNA follows: TGTGCCAGCAGTTACTGGGAGCCCCGAGGATGGGAGCAGTACTTC. Amino acid sequence: CASSYWEPRGWEQYF.

The chain combines TRBV7-2 with TRBJ2-3, with D possibly matching TRBD2 (7 bases). The CDR3 extends over 13 amino acids. V was cut by 0 bases and J by 9 bases, with 10 bases left in between. The germline V gene has CDR1 SGHTA and CDR2 FQGNSA. CDR3 in DNA: TGTGCCAGCAGCTTAGCCCCGGGGGGCACGCAGTATTTT. This gives the protein CASSLAPGGTQYF.

This clonotype was seen more than once but under ten times. This chain uses TRBV6-5 with TRBJ2-3, with 7 positions matching TRBD2. This CDR3 has 15 residues. Losses at the gene ends were 0 bases for V and 6 bases for J; bases not matched to a gene: 6. Per germline, CDR1 MNHEY and CDR2 SVGAGI. CDR3 sequence (DNA): TGTGCCAGCAGTTACTCCGAGCGGGATATTGATACGCAGTATTTT. Amino acids: CASSYSERDIDTQYF.

This clonotype appeared many times. V and J are TRBV29-1 and TRBJ2-5; no definite D call. The CDR3 loop spans 12 amino acids. Germline-derived CDR1 and CDR2 are SQVTM and ANQGSEA. The germline V and J ends were trimmed by 1 base and 5 bases, with 8 bases remaining between them. Written as DNA, the CDR3 is TGCAGCGTTGAAGTCCAGTTCGAGACCCAGTACTTC. Its protein product is CSVEVQFETQYF.

The chain couples TRBV12-3 or TRBV12-4 to TRBJ1-5; possibly TRBD1 for D (6 bases). The CDR3 length is 12 residues. Trimming took off 6 bases at V and 5 bases at J, with 8 bases between the two ends. CDR3 residues: CASSQGHQPQHF. The DNA for the CDR3 is TGTGCCAGCAGCCAGGGGCATCAGCCCCAGCATTTT.

This clonotype was counted only a few times. The chain carries TRBV7-2 and TRBJ2-1, with 9 nucleotides matching TRBD1. Looked up from germline, CDR1 is SGHTA and CDR2 is FQGNSA. V was clipped by 3 bases and J by 4 bases; unmatched bases: 4. The CDR3 has 15 amino acids. CDR3 region: CASSFTGTGYNEQFF. CDR3 nucleotide sequence: TGTGCCAGCAGCTTTACCGGGACAGGGTACAATGAGCAGTTCTTC.

The chain is built from TRBV10-3 and TRBJ1-2; D gene ambiguous. The CDR3 is 13 residues long. V was clipped by 4 bases and J by 8 bases, with 14 bases between them. Germline lookup yields CDR1 ENHRY and CDR2 SYGVKD. CDR3 in amino acids: CAISAESMVGYTF. CDR3 DNA sequence: TGTGCCATCAGTGCAGAATCTATGGTCGGCTACACCTTC.

This clonotype showed up just a few times. The chain has TRBV6-1 and TRBJ2-1; 12 bases match TRBD2. CDR3 length equals 21 residues. Trimming removed 0 bases from V and 7 bases from J; junction bases left unmatched: 19. Germline V gives CDR1 MNHNS, CDR2 SASEGT. The CDR3 here is CASSEALHWIRLAGVANEQFF. The DNA of the CDR3 is TGTGCCAGCAGTGAAGCGCTTCACTGGATCCGACTAGCGGGAGTGGCTAATGAGCAGTTCTTC.

Only a few counts were recorded for this clonotype. The chain combines TRBV12-3 or TRBV12-4 with TRBJ2-5; D uncertain. This CDR3 contains 12 residues. Trimming took off 7 bases at V and 1 base at J, with 7 bases between the two ends. The CDR3 sequence: CASKESQETQYF. CDR3 in DNA: TGTGCCAGCAAGGAGAGCCAAGAGACCCAGTACTTC.

This clonotype was detected only a few times. The chain is built from TRBV12-3 or TRBV12-4 and TRBJ2-2; D possibly uses TRBD1 or TRBD2 (6 bases each). The CDR3 sequence is 14 residues long. V lost 3 bases, J lost 8 bases, and 13 bases lay in between. The CDR3, as DNA: TGTGCCAGCAGTTTTGCGGGACAATCTGGGGAGCTGTTTTTT. Protein sequence: CASSFAGQSGELFF.

This CDR3 is CAISGGAPYNEQFF. Written as DNA, the CDR3 is TGTGCCATCAGTGGGGGGGCCCCCTACAATGAGCAGTTCTTC. The genes are TRBV10-3 and TRBJ2-1; either TRBD1 or TRBD2 may fit D (6 bases each). The CDR3 runs to 14 residues. Looked up from germline, CDR1 is ENHRY and CDR2 is SYGVKD. The V and J ends lost 4 bases and 2 bases respectively, with 9 bases between them.

J is TRBJ2-7 and V is TRBV5-1; a possible D gene is TRBD2 (5 bases). Germline V gene sequence: CDR1 SGHRS, CDR2 YFSETQ. The V and J ends lost 4 bases and 2 bases respectively, with 13 bases between them. This CDR3 comprises 14 residues. This chain's CDR3 is CASSEGSGAYEQYF. CDR3 sequence (DNA): TGCGCCAGCAGCGAGGGATCTGGAGCCTACGAGCAGTACTTC.

The sample holds a few counts of this clonotype. The chain couples TRBV20-1 to TRBJ2-5; TRBD2 agrees at 7 bases. There are 15 residues in the CDR3. Germline V gene lookup returns CDR1 DFQATT and CDR2 SNEGSKA (reference sequence). The junction had 14 bases not matched to a gene; V was cut back by 5 bases and J by 5 bases. The CDR3 here is CSAEPGGAPGETQYF. Here the CDR3 DNA reads TGCAGTGCTGAACCGGGGGGAGCACCGGGGGAGACCCAGTACTTC.